Listed below are T cell receptor beta chains from one sample, sequenced in a study of T-cell memory formation after mild COVID-19. TCRdb called the 5' RACE reads again in MiXCR, with one record for every CDR3 protein. The data contain 300,000 or so distinct CDR3 sequences, under 20% of them singletons. The sample consisted of PBMCs or a T cell subset sorted from them (not recorded which). The receptors derive from a man aged 18-30 years who had mild COVID-19 (a few samples of this study predate the infection). Cell type and time point are not known. CDR3s include the opening cysteine and the closing phenylalanine or tryptophan. Fields, in order: CDR3 DNA, CDR3 protein, J gene, V gene, clone size, D gene. A D gene is named only where the DNA matches it firmly. Some rows have no size entry. The others give once, few or many, or a class for an expanded clone.

TGTGCCAGCAGCCCCGGACGGTTCGGGAACACTGAAGCTTTCTTT	CASSPGRFGNTEAFF	TRBJ1-1	TRBV3-1	.	.
TGTGCCTGCGCATCTATAGCAGGGGTTTCAGATACGCAGTATTTT	CACASIAGVSDTQYF	TRBJ2-3	TRBV30	.	.
TGTGCCAGCAGCTTTAGCGGGGCAATGCAAGAGACCCAGTACTTC	CASSFSGAMQETQYF	TRBJ2-5	TRBV7-2	few	TRBD2
TGTGCCAGCAGATTCGCGGGCACAGATACGCAGTATTTT	CASRFAGTDTQYF	TRBJ2-3	TRBV7-2	.	.
TGTGCCAGCAGCGTAGAGATAGGGACCGGGGAGCTGTTTTTT	CASSVEIGTGELFF	TRBJ2-2	TRBV9	few	.
TGTGCCAGCAGTTTAGGGACAATCAACGAGCAGTACTTC	CASSLGTINEQYF	TRBJ2-7	TRBV27	few	.
TGTGCCAGCAGCTTCGCAACAAGCACAGATACGCAGTATTTT	CASSFATSTDTQYF	TRBJ2-3	TRBV7-2	few	.
TGTGCCAGCAGTTCTTCCGGGGGGGGTAGGAATGAGCAGTTCTTC	CASSSSGGGRNEQFF	TRBJ2-1	TRBV12-3/TRBV12-4	few	TRBD2
TGTGCCATCAGCATGAACACCGGGGAGCTGTTTTTT	CAISMNTGELFF	TRBJ2-2	TRBV10-3	few	.
TGTGCCAGCAGTCCCCTGATTAGACCTCAAGAGACCCAGTACTTC	CASSPLIRPQETQYF	TRBJ2-5	TRBV6-2/TRBV6-3	.	.
TGTGCCAGCAGCCACGGTTCCACAGATACGCAGTATTTT	CASSHGSTDTQYF	TRBJ2-3	TRBV6-2/TRBV6-3	.	.
TGTGCTAGTGGTTTTGCCTCCCTCGGACAGATCTACGAGCAGTACTTC	CASGFASLGQIYEQYF	TRBJ2-7	TRBV12-5	.	.
TGCAGTGCTAGAGATGGTGACAGTCCCAAAAACATTCAGTACTTC	CSARDGDSPKNIQYF	TRBJ2-4	TRBV20-1	few	.
TGCGCCAGCAGCCAGAGCAGGGAATCGGAGCAGTTCTTC	CASSQSRESEQFF	TRBJ2-1	TRBV4-3	few	.
TGTGCCAGCAGTTACTCGCCTAACGGTCAGCGGGGGATCTACTTC	CASSYSPNGQRGIYF	TRBJ2-7	TRBV6-5	many	TRBD2
TGTGCCAGCAGTTCTCGGGCCCCGGGGGAAGCTTTCTTT	CASSSRAPGEAFF	TRBJ1-1	TRBV2	.	.
TGCAGTGGATGGGAAGTTGGGGAGACAATCTTT	CSGWEVGETIF	TRBJ1-1	TRBV20-1	few	.
TGTGCCAGCAGTCCGCTGGGGGGCTCCTATAATTCACCCCTCCACTTT	CASSPLGGSYNSPLHF	TRBJ1-6	TRBV6-5	.	.
TGTGCCATCAGCCCAAGACAGGGGCTAGGTGGAGAAAAACTGTTTTTT	CAISPRQGLGGEKLFF	TRBJ1-4	TRBV10-3	.	TRBD1
TGTGCCAGCAGCTTCGGGGGTGCAATCCTCCTCTATGGCTACACCTTC	CASSFGGAILLYGYTF	TRBJ1-2	TRBV7-2	.	.
TGCAGCGTTGCGGTGGCAAACTATGGCTACACCTTC	CSVAVANYGYTF	TRBJ1-2	TRBV29-1	.	.
TGTGCCAGCAGCCAAGAAAGGGCCCGAGATACGCAGTATTTT	CASSQERARDTQYF	TRBJ2-3	TRBV3-1	many	.
TGTGCCACCAGTGCCGGGACAGGGGACATCCCCCCGTATGGCTACACCTTC	CATSAGTGDIPPYGYTF	TRBJ1-2	TRBV24-1	few	TRBD1
TGTGCCAGCAGCGGGTGGACAGGGGAAGAAGGTACGCAGTATTTT	CASSGWTGEEGTQYF	TRBJ2-3	TRBV11-2	few	TRBD1
TGTGCCAGTAGTGGAAAAGGGGAGACCCAGTACTTC	CASSGKGETQYF	TRBJ2-5	TRBV5-8	.	.
TGCGCCAGCAGCTTGGAGGGAGGGAATGAGCAGTTCTTC	CASSLEGGNEQFF	TRBJ2-1	TRBV5-1	many	TRBD2
TGCGCCAGCAGCCAATGGTCTGGAAACACCACATATTTT	CASSQWSGNTTYF	TRBJ1-3	TRBV4-1	few	.
TGTGCCAGCAGCCCCTCGGGGGGAAACACAGATACGCAGTATTTT	CASSPSGGNTDTQYF	TRBJ2-3	TRBV7-2	few	TRBD2
TGTGCCAGCGCCATTGGGGGAGGGATGGAGACCCAGTACTTC	CASAIGGGMETQYF	TRBJ2-5	TRBV7-2	few	TRBD2
TGTGCCAGCAGCTTAGGGCAGGGAATCACTGAAGCTTTCTTT	CASSLGQGITEAFF	TRBJ1-1	TRBV7-2	few	.
TGTGCCAGCAAACTCTACAGAAGAAATAATTCACCCCTCCACTTT	CASKLYRRNNSPLHF	TRBJ1-6	TRBV12-3/TRBV12-4	few	.
TGTGCCACCAGCTCCGGGTCATCGGAGGACGGGGATACGCAGTATTTT	CATSSGSSEDGDTQYF	TRBJ2-3	TRBV15	few	.
TGTGCCAGCAGCCGACTAGCGTCCAATGAGCAGTTCTTC	CASSRLASNEQFF	TRBJ2-1	TRBV7-9	.	TRBD2
TGTGCCAGCAGCGTAGCAGGGGGCAAAACTGAAGCTTTCTTT	CASSVAGGKTEAFF	TRBJ1-1	TRBV7-3	few	TRBD1
TGTGCCAGCAAGACAGGGAGCACAGATACGCAGTATTTT	CASKTGSTDTQYF	TRBJ2-3	TRBV6-5	.	TRBD1
TGTGCCAGCAGTCGGGGGTGGGAGCAGTTCTTC	CASSRGWEQFF	TRBJ2-1	TRBV6-6	few	.
TGCGCCAGCAGCCAAGACCGGGGAACTAGCACAGATACGCAGTATTTT	CASSQDRGTSTDTQYF	TRBJ2-3	TRBV4-3	few	.
TGCAGTGCTAGAGGGTGGACGACGAACACTGAAGCTTTCTTT	CSARGWTTNTEAFF	TRBJ1-1	TRBV20-1	.	.
TGTGCCAGCAGGAACAGGGGTACGAACACCGGGGAGCTGTTTTTT	CASRNRGTNTGELFF	TRBJ2-2	TRBV7-6	few	TRBD1
TGTGCCAGCAGCCGGGACCGCCCCCAAGAGACCCAGTACTTC	CASSRDRPQETQYF	TRBJ2-5	TRBV6-6	.	.
TGTGCCAGCAGCCAGGGACTAGCGGGCCTTTATACGCAGTATTTT	CASSQGLAGLYTQYF	TRBJ2-3	TRBV7-2	.	TRBD2
TGTGCCAGCAGCCCAAATATGGGGAACAGGGACACCGGGGAGCTGTTTTTT	CASSPNMGNRDTGELFF	TRBJ2-2	TRBV7-3	.	.